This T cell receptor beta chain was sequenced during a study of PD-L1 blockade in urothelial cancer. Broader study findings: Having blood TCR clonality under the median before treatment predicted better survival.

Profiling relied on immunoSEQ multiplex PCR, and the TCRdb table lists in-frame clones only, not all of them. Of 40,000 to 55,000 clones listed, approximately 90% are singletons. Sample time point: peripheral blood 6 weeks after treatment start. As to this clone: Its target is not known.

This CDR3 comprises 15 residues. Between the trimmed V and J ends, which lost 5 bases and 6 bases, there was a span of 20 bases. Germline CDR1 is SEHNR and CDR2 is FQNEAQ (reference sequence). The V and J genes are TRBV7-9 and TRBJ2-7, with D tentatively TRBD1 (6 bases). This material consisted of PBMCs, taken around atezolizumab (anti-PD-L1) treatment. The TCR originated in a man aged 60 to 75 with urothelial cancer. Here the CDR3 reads CASSPDRTLEREQYF. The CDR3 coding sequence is TGTGCCAGCAGCCCTGACAGGACCCTTGAGCGCGAGCAGTACTTC. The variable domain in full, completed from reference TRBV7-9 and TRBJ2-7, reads DTGVSQNPRHKITKRGQNVTFRCDPISEHNRLYWYRQTLGQGPEFLTYFQNEAQLEKSRLLSDRFSAERPKGSFSTLEIQRTEQGDSAMYLCASSPDRTLEREQYFGPGTRLTVT.